Below, one T cell receptor beta chain is given with its context. In the authors' workflow: Reference gene primer amplification yielded estimated nucleated cell counts. Sequenced by immunoSEQ multiplex PCR; TCRdb stores in-frame clones only, minus some. For V, J and clone size, that table is used; D and trimming come from the DNA. The table shows approximately 140,000 clones, with over 65% occurring only once. The data stem from a study of blood T cell repertoires in COVID-19. Turning to the study itself: There were acute and convalescent COVID-19 samples, and they came from the United States, Italy and Spain. T cells, B-cell-depleted T cells, or PBMCs provided the cDNA or gDNA that served as material.

Trimming removed 1 base from V and 4 bases from J, with 8 bases in between. The CDR3 consists of 15 residues. Germline V gene sequence: CDR1 SEHNR, CDR2 FQNEAQ (reference sequence). Material for sequencing was peripheral blood. The chain joins TRBV7-9 to TRBJ1-6, with D possibly matching TRBD1 (5 bases). This receptor was taken from an older man with acute or convalescent COVID-19. The CDR3 bases are TGTGCCAGCAGCTTAGGGGGCGAATATAATTCACCCCTCCACTTT. Its translation is CASSLGGEYNSPLHF.